This TCR beta chain originates from a study of cytomegalovirus exposure and HLA in healthy donors. PCR employed 60 Vbeta and 13 Jbeta primers. Data came from immunoSEQ multiplex PCR; TCRdb stores just in-frame clones and leaves some out. This sample yields about 210,000 clones, of which 81% are seen a single time; around 3.6% belongs to the top ten. The CDR3 is made up of 18 amino acids. The germline V gene encodes CDR1 LNHDA and CDR2 SQIVND (reference sequence). J was trimmed by 2 bases and V by 7 bases; bases with no gene match: 13. This clone was observed a single time. The source is a man aged 35-49 years in good health and CMV-seropositive. Sequenced material: PBMCs. V usage is TRBV19 and J usage is TRBJ2-6, with TRBD1 identical over 8 bases. Here the CDR3 DNA reads TGTGCCAGTACCAAGCCCCCCAGGGGGCAGGCTGGGGCCAACGTCCTGACTTTC. It specifies CASTKPPRGQAGANVLTF.